Presented here are 27 T cell receptor beta chains from one specimen sequenced in a study of cytomegalovirus exposure and HLA in healthy donors. PCR was performed using 60 Vbeta and 13 Jbeta primers. The protocol was immunoSEQ multiplex PCR, while the TCRdb copy is restricted to in-frame clones and leaves out a portion. This sample has about 160,000 clones, with about 88% found just once. Sequencing input: PBMCs. The receptors originated from a young woman in good health and CMV-seronegative.

V and J are TRBV5-4 and TRBJ2-3, with 9 bases that match TRBD2. The V gene end was trimmed by 4 bases and the J gene end by 4 bases; junction bases not matched to a gene: 4. The CDR3 sequence is 14 residues long. Germline assignment: CDR1 SGHNT and CDR2 YYREEE (reference sequence). CDR3 in DNA: TGTGCCAGCAGCGGCGGGGGGGCGGCAGATACGCAGTATTTT. This gives the protein CASSGGGAADTQYF.

This rearrangement joins TRBV6-5 to TRBJ2-3; D perhaps matches TRBD2 (5 bases). The CDR3 has 14 residues. Germline V gene sequence: CDR1 MNHEY, CDR2 SVGAGI. Deletions cut 8 bases from V and 2 bases from J, with 14 bases between. The CDR3 DNA reads as TGTGCCAGCGGGGAGAACGGGATCACAGATACGCAGTATTTT. This gives the protein CASGENGITDTQYF.

The chain combines TRBV29-1 with TRBJ1-1; 10 nucleotides line up with TRBD1. The V and J ends lost 4 bases and 6 bases, in that order; junction bases with no gene match: 8. Germline CDR1 reads SQVTM; CDR2 reads ANQGSEA. The CDR3 is 14 amino acids. DNA for the CDR3: TGCAGCGTTGCGACAGGGGGCGCTTCCCCTGAAGCTTTCTTT. It specifies CSVATGGASPEAFF.

CDR3 amino acids: CASSLVAGETDTQYF. The CDR3 bases are TGTGCCAGCAGCTTAGTGGCGGGTGAGACAGATACGCAGTATTTT. This sequence joins TRBV7-6 and TRBJ2-3; weak D call: TRBD2 (5 bases). Trimming removed 1 base at V and 3 bases at J, with 11 bases between. The CDR3 sequence is 15 residues long. Germline lookup yields CDR1 SGHVS and CDR2 FNYEAQ.

The gene calls are TRBV29-1 and TRBJ2-4, with D maybe TRBD2 (5 bases). CDR1 SQVTM and CDR2 ANQGSEA come from the germline V gene. Between the trimmed V and J ends, which lost 6 bases and 2 bases, there was a span of 14 bases. The CDR3 runs to 14 residues. The CDR3 sequence is CSVIVRASKNIQYF. CDR3 DNA sequence: TGCAGCGTCATTGTGCGGGCATCCAAAAACATTCAGTACTTC. The full variable domain, its missing parts supplied by reference TRBV29-1 and TRBJ2-4, is SAVISQKPSRDICQRGTSLTIQCQVDSQVTMMFWYRQQPGQSLTLIATANQGSEATYESGFVIDKFPISRPNLTFSTLTVSNMSPEDSSIYLCSVIVRASKNIQYFGAGTRLSVL.

This clone appeared a few times. The chain has TRBV5-6 and TRBJ2-7, with D perhaps TRBD1 (6 bases). Trimming removed 4 bases at V and 0 bases at J, with 11 bases between. The germline gives CDR1 SGHDT, CDR2 YYEEEE. This CDR3 has 14 amino acids. Written as DNA, the CDR3 is TGTGCCAGCAGCCACGGACAGAGCTCCTACGAGCAGTACTTC. Protein sequence: CASSHGQSSYEQYF.

V gene TRBV5-8 combines with J gene TRBJ2-1, with a weak D call TRBD2 (6 bases). This CDR3 comprises 16 residues. The germline V gene has CDR1 SGHTS and CDR2 YDEGEE. With 0 bases removed from V and 0 bases from J, the gap between germline ends came to 10 bases. For the CDR3, the DNA is TGTGCCAGCAGCTTGGTACGCGGGATCTCCTACAATGAGCAGTTCTTC. Translated: CASSLVRGISYNEQFF.

Note on this clone: Other DNA sequences in the sample encode the same CDR3. This rearrangement joins TRBV7-9 to TRBJ2-7; D is perhaps TRBD2 (5 bases). This CDR3 spans 13 amino acids. CDR1 is SEHNR and CDR2 is FQNEAQ in the germline V gene (reference sequence). Trimming pared 5 bases from V and 4 bases from J, leaving 12 bases between. CDR3 region: CASSPGILYEQYF. The DNA of the CDR3 is TGTGCCAGCAGCCCGGGGATACTTTACGAGCAGTACTTC.

In this sample, this clone turned up once. The rearrangement uses TRBV2 and TRBJ2-2; 8 bases line up with TRBD1. Germline CDR1 reads SNHLY; CDR2 reads FYNNEI. Losses at the gene ends were 10 bases for V and 6 bases for J; bases not matched to a gene: 13. The CDR3 extends over 15 amino acids. The CDR3 DNA is TGTGCCACTCTTCTGGACAGGGATTCACCCGGGGAGCTGTTTTTT. Translating it yields CATLLDRDSPGELFF.

The chain recombines TRBV19 with TRBJ2-7, with 10 bases aligning to TRBD1. The trim removed 4 bases at V and 4 bases at J, leaving 7 bases unmatched. The CDR3 spans 15 residues. Per germline, CDR1 LNHDA and CDR2 SQIVND (reference sequence). In DNA form, the CDR3 reads TGTGCCAGTAGTACGGGGACAGGGGCTAATTACGAGCAGTACTTC. Translation gives CASSTGTGANYEQYF. The variable domain in full, with the rest retrieved from reference TRBV19 and TRBJ2-7, is DGGITQSPKYLFRKEGQNVTLSCEQNLNHDAMYWYRQDPGQGLRLIYYSQIVNDFQKGDIAEGYSVSREKKESFPLTVTSAQKNPTAFYLCASSTGTGANYEQYFGPGTRLTVT.

V gene TRBV28 combines with J gene TRBJ2-1, with unresolved D. The V end was cut by 3 bases, the J end by 0 bases, with 12 bases between. This CDR3 is built from 16 residues. Germline assignment: CDR1 MDHEN and CDR2 SYDVKM. The CDR3 region has the DNA TGTGCCAGCAGTTTTACCCAGGTGGGCTCCTACAATGAGCAGTTCTTC. Translating it yields CASSFTQVGSYNEQFF.

This clone has a handful of counts. V usage is TRBV27 and J usage is TRBJ1-4; no clear D gene. Deletions cut 5 bases from V and 5 bases from J, with 12 bases between. Germline CDR1 reads MNHEY; CDR2 reads SMNVEV (reference sequence). This CDR3 region has 14 residues. CDR3: CASSREGTNEKLFF. The CDR3 DNA sequence: TGTGCCAGCAGTAGGGAGGGCACAAATGAAAAACTGTTTTTT.

This chain connects TRBV7-9 to TRBJ1-4; the D is unclear. The germline V gene has CDR1 SEHNR and CDR2 FQNEAQ (reference sequence). This CDR3 spans 14 amino acids. Trimming pared 7 bases from V and 8 bases from J, leaving 17 bases between. The CDR3, as DNA: TGTGCCAGCAAAGGCGGGCAGCCGGACGAAAAACTGTTTTTT. Protein product: CASKGGQPDEKLFF.

A few counts support this clone. The chain combines TRBV6-5 with TRBJ1-3, with D unresolved. Germline V gene data show CDR1 as MNHEY and CDR2 as SVGAGI. V was trimmed by 7 bases and J by 2 bases, leaving 15 bases between them. This CDR3 region has 15 residues. Here the CDR3 DNA reads TGTGCCAGCAAGGCGACCCCAGGAACTGGAAACACCATATATTTT. Protein product: CASKATPGTGNTIYF.

The V and J genes are TRBV7-2 and TRBJ2-1; D gene ambiguous. The CDR3 covers 12 residues. The germline CDR1 and CDR2 sequences are SGHTA and FQGNSA. V was clipped by 1 base and J by 8 bases, with 6 bases between them. CDR3 DNA sequence: TGTGCCAGCAGCTTAGTGTATGATGAGCAGTTCTTC. Its protein is CASSLVYDEQFF.

This clone turned up a few times. The chain is built from TRBV6-1 and TRBJ1-5; D remains ambiguous. CDR1 and CDR2 (germline): MNHNS, SASEGT. This CDR3 comprises 15 residues. V dropped 2 bases and J dropped 0 bases, with 8 bases sitting between them. CDR3 region: CASSERGFSNQPQHF. In nucleotides, the CDR3 is TGTGCCAGCAGTGAAAGAGGCTTTAGCAATCAGCCCCAGCATTTT.

The J gene is TRBJ1-2, the V gene TRBV4-1; D possibly corresponds to TRBD1 (6 bases). The V and J ends lost 8 bases and 0 bases respectively, with 16 bases between them. This CDR3 has 15 amino acids. Germline V gene data show CDR1 as MGHRA and CDR2 as YSYEKL. CDR3 in amino acids: CASSDSPLANYGYTF. In DNA form, the CDR3 reads TGCGCCAGCTCGGACAGTCCGTTAGCTAACTATGGCTACACCTTC.

Only a few counts were recorded for this clone. The V gene is TRBV10-3, the J gene TRBJ2-7; a weak D match, TRBD2 (6 bases). V was shortened by 7 bases and J by 7 bases, with 20 bases between the two germline ends. Germline CDR1 reads ENHRY; CDR2 reads SYGVKD. The length of the CDR3 is 14 residues. The CDR3, as DNA: TGTGCCATCAATCCAACCGGGACTTTGAGGGAGCAGTACTTC. This codes for CAINPTGTLREQYF.

This chain uses TRBV5-1 with TRBJ2-3; D possibly corresponds to TRBD1 (5 bases). The V gene's germline CDR1 is SGHRS and CDR2 YFSETQ. The V end lost 0 bases, the J end lost 5 bases, and 13 bases lay between the germline ends. The CDR3 is 15 amino acids. The DNA for the CDR3 is TGCGCCAGCAGCTTGGAGGGCAGGGTGGGAGATACGCAGTATTTT. Protein sequence: CASSLEGRVGDTQYF.

In this sample, this clone turned up once. This rearrangement joins TRBV30 to TRBJ1-4; TRBD1 matches 8 bases. The CDR3 is 16 amino acids. Germline-derived CDR1 and CDR2 are GTSNPN and SVGIG (reference sequence). V trimming: 5 bases; J trimming: 8 bases; junction bases outside the gene matches: 16. The CDR3 region is CAWRPGQVPRLEKLFF. Written as DNA, the CDR3 is TGTGCCTGGCGCCCGGGACAGGTTCCTCGTCTGGAAAAACTGTTTTTT.

This chain links TRBV6-6 with TRBJ2-7; 10 positions agree with TRBD1. Germline V lookup: CDR1 MNHNY, CDR2 SVGAGI (reference sequence). This CDR3 is built from 14 residues. The J segment lost 2 bases and the V segment lost 4 bases, leaving 2 bases of the junction unmatched. CDR3 sequence reads: CASSSTGGAYEQYF. CDR3 nucleotide sequence: TGTGCCAGCAGTTCGACAGGGGGCGCCTACGAGCAGTACTTC.

V usage is TRBV10-3 and J usage is TRBJ2-5; D is uncertain. Germline V CDR1 and CDR2: ENHRY, SYGVKD. V was clipped by 4 bases and J by 1 base, with 10 bases between them. The CDR3 has 14 residues. CDR3: CAISGPEFQETQYF. The CDR3 DNA is TGTGCCATCAGTGGGCCAGAATTCCAAGAGACCCAGTACTTC.

This chain joins TRBV18 and TRBJ1-4, with 8 bases fitting TRBD1. Germline loops: CDR1 KGHSH, CDR2 LQKENI. V trimming: 3 bases; J trimming: 0 bases; junction bases outside the gene matches: 3. The CDR3 has 16 amino acids. The DNA for the CDR3 is TGTGCCAGCTCACCCGGGACAGGAGCAACTAATGAAAAACTGTTTTTT. It yields the protein CASSPGTGATNEKLFF. Full variable domain (missing parts from reference TRBV18 and TRBJ1-4): NAGVMQNPRHLVRRRGQEARLRCSPMKGHSHVYWYRQLPEEGLKFMVYLQKENIIDESGMPKERFSAEFPKEGPSILRIQQVVRGDSAAYFCASSPGTGATNEKLFFGSGTQLSVL.

The chain recombines TRBV29-1 with TRBJ2-2; D is possibly TRBD2 (5 bases). Trimming stripped 7 bases from V and 3 bases from J, with 12 bases between. The CDR3 sequence is 13 residues long. Germline V lookup: CDR1 SQVTM, CDR2 ANQGSEA. The CDR3 loop reads CSAERADTGELFF. The CDR3 coding sequence is TGCAGCGCGGAGAGGGCGGACACCGGGGAGCTGTTTTTT.

The V gene is TRBV19, the J gene TRBJ2-2; D may be TRBD1 (6 bases). The germline V gene has CDR1 LNHDA and CDR2 SQIVND (reference sequence). The CDR3 consists of 16 residues. The ends were cut back, 3 bases at V and 3 bases at J, with 14 bases in the middle. The CDR3 reads CASSIGDIGHTGELFF. In nucleotides, the CDR3 is TGTGCCAGTAGTATCGGGGACATTGGGCACACCGGGGAGCTGTTTTTT.

V usage is TRBV28 and J usage is TRBJ2-1; 10 bases match TRBD2. The length of the CDR3 is 14 residues. Trimming cost V 8 bases and J 4 bases; bases outside gene matches: 5. Germline assignment: CDR1 MDHEN and CDR2 SYDVKM. CDR3 DNA sequence: TGTGCCAGCGTACGTAGCGGGGGGTACAATGAGCAGTTCTTC. This gives the protein CASVRSGGYNEQFF. Full variable domain (missing parts from reference TRBV28 and TRBJ2-1): DVKVTQSSRYLVKRTGEKVFLECVQDMDHENMFWYRQDPGLGLRLIYFSYDVKMKEKGDIPEGYSVSREKKERFSLILESASTNQTSMYLCASVRSGGYNEQFFGPGTRLTVL.

The chain uses TRBV5-1 and TRBJ1-2; 7 nucleotides match TRBD1. Germline CDR1 is SGHRS and CDR2 is YFSETQ. The CDR3 runs 15 residues. V lost 0 bases and J lost 6; bases outside the gene matches: 8. Here the CDR3 DNA reads TGCGCCAGCAGCTTGGACGCTCCGGGACAGCATGGCTACACCTTC. It specifies CASSLDAPGQHGYTF.